These 27 T cell receptor beta chains came from one sample sequenced in a study of cytomegalovirus exposure and HLA in healthy donors. PCR was performed using 60 Vbeta and 13 Jbeta primers. Sequencing was performed with immunoSEQ multiplex PCR; in TCRdb, only in-frame clones are kept and a portion is missing. The sample table includes 95,000 to 150,000 clones. The sample consisted of PBMCs. These receptors were obtained from a man aged 18 to 29 in good health and CMV-seronegative.

This chain links TRBV6-1 with TRBJ1-2; D is undetermined. V dropped 6 bases and J dropped 10 bases, with 15 bases sitting between them. Germline CDR1 and CDR2: MNHNS and SASEGT. The CDR3 totals 12 residues. The CDR3 coding sequence is TGTGCCAGCAGCTTTGAAAACATTGTCTACACCTTC. Translating it yields CASSFENIVYTF.

The CDR3 here is CASSQSRDNQPQHF. DNA for the CDR3: TGTGCCAGCTCCCAATCTCGGGACAATCAGCCCCAGCATTTT. This chain links TRBV18 with TRBJ1-5; D not certain. This CDR3 is built from 14 residues. The germline CDR1 and CDR2 sequences are KGHSH and LQKENI. The V gene lost 6 bases and the J gene lost 3 bases, with 12 bases spanning the gap.

V is TRBV18 and J is TRBJ1-2, with D possibly being TRBD1 (6 bases). Trimming stripped 0 bases from V and 4 bases from J, with 12 bases between. The CDR3 is 15 amino acids. Germline CDR1 KGHSH, CDR2 LQKENI. The CDR3 spells CASSPPQDRSYGYTF. In DNA, the CDR3 is TGTGCCAGCTCACCACCACAAGACAGGAGCTATGGCTACACCTTC.

The chain carries TRBV5-4 and TRBJ1-4; TRBD1 matches at 9 bases. The length of the CDR3 is 16 residues. V shed 0 bases, J shed 11 bases, and the junction held 11 bases outside the gene matches. CDR1 SGHNT and CDR2 YYREEE come from the germline V gene (reference sequence). The CDR3 coding sequence is TGTGCCAGCAGCTTGGGAGGGAGCGGGACAGGGCGGAAACTGTTTTTT. It translates to CASSLGGSGTGRKLFF.

CDR3 in amino acids: CASSSVVPGLTDTQYF. As DNA, the CDR3 is TGCGCCAGCAGCTCCGTAGTGCCTGGGCTCACAGATACGCAGTATTTT. The chain couples TRBV5-1 to TRBJ2-3; the D is unclear. CDR3 length: 16 amino acids. Germline V gives CDR1 SGHRS, CDR2 YFSETQ. The V end lost 3 bases, the J end lost 2 bases, and 16 bases lay between the germline ends.

J is TRBJ1-2 and V is TRBV6-5, with D uncertain. Germline-derived CDR1 and CDR2 are MNHEY and SVGAGI. The CDR3 is 13 amino acids. Trimming shortened V by 0 bases and J by 6 bases, and 8 bases separated the two germline ends. The CDR3 region has the DNA TGTGCCAGCAGTTACTCGAGGCAGAATGGCTACACCTTC. This sequence encodes CASSYSRQNGYTF.

V and J are TRBV15 and TRBJ1-6, with D tentatively TRBD1 (5 bases). V was pared by 3 bases and J by 4 bases, with 10 bases between. Germline V CDR1 and CDR2: LNHNV, YYDKDF (reference sequence). This CDR3 contains 15 residues. As DNA, the CDR3 is TGTGCCACCAGCAGCGACAGTGCATATAATTCACCCCTCCACTTT. It translates to CATSSDSAYNSPLHF.

This chain uses TRBV19 with TRBJ2-1, with D maybe TRBD2 (6 bases). Trimming removed 6 bases from V and 1 base from J, with 13 bases in between. Germline CDR1 LNHDA, CDR2 SQIVND (reference sequence). CDR3 length: 15 residues. The chain's CDR3 is CASSRTRGSYNEQFF. DNA of the CDR3: TGTGCCAGTAGCAGGACCCGGGGGTCCTACAATGAGCAGTTCTTC.

V is TRBV7-9 and J is TRBJ1-2; the match to TRBD1 covers 10 bases. The ends lost 1 base at V and 3 bases at J; junction bases unmatched: 2. Germline V gene lookup returns CDR1 SEHNR and CDR2 FQNEAQ (reference sequence). This CDR3 region has 15 residues. CDR3 region: CASSLGTGGDYGYTF. As DNA, the CDR3 is TGTGCCAGCAGCTTAGGGACAGGGGGGGACTATGGCTACACCTTC. The full variable domain, with the rest looked up from reference TRBV7-9 and TRBJ1-2, is DTGVSQNPRHKITKRGQNVTFRCDPISEHNRLYWYRQTLGQGPEFLTYFQNEAQLEKSRLLSDRFSAERPKGSFSTLEIQRTEQGDSAMYLCASSLGTGGDYGYTFGSGTRLTVV.

This chain's CDR3 is CASSLDRGRDSTDTQYF. The DNA of the CDR3 is TGTGCCAGCAGCTTGGACAGGGGGCGGGATAGCACAGATACGCAGTATTTT. The gene calls are TRBV7-9 and TRBJ2-3; 11 bases agree with TRBD1. With 3 bases clipped from V and 0 bases from J, the junction kept 5 bases outside the gene matches. Germline CDR1 reads SEHNR; CDR2 reads FQNEAQ (reference sequence). The length of the CDR3 is 17 residues. Using reference TRBV7-9 and TRBJ2-3 for the parts outside the CDR3, the full variable domain is DTGVSQNPRHKITKRGQNVTFRCDPISEHNRLYWYRQTLGQGPEFLTYFQNEAQLEKSRLLSDRFSAERPKGSFSTLEIQRTEQGDSAMYLCASSLDRGRDSTDTQYFGPGTRLTVL.

The V call is TRBV2, the J call TRBJ2-5; a possible D gene is TRBD1 (6 bases). Germline loops: CDR1 SNHLY, CDR2 FYNNEI. Trimming pared 6 bases from V and 5 bases from J, leaving 13 bases between. CDR3 length equals 13 residues. The CDR3 bases are TGTGCCAGCAGCCAAAGGGGGTCGGAGACCCAGTACTTC. Protein product: CASSQRGSETQYF. Supplemented by reference TRBV2 and TRBJ2-5, the full variable domain reads EPEVTQTPSHQVTQMGQEVILRCVPISNHLYFYWYRQILGQKVEFLVSFYNNEISEKSEIFDDQFSVERPDGSNFTLKIRSTKLEDSAMYFCASSQRGSETQYFGPGTRLLVL.

The rearrangement joins TRBV9 to TRBJ2-3; the match to TRBD2 covers 8 bases. After removal of 2 bases from V and 4 bases from J, the junction contained 15 bases not matched to a gene. The germline V gene encodes CDR1 SGDLS and CDR2 YYNGEE. The CDR3 has 18 amino acids. CDR3 bases: TGTGCCAGCAGCGTTACGGACCCGGCAAGCGGGAGCCCAGATACGCAGTATTTT. Its translation: CASSVTDPASGSPDTQYF.

The chain recombines TRBV2 with TRBJ2-5; 7 positions agree with TRBD1. V shed 5 bases and J 2 bases; nucleotides not matched to a gene: 11. CDR1 and CDR2 from the germline V gene are SNHLY and FYNNEI. This CDR3 comprises 16 residues. DNA of the CDR3: TGTGCCAGCAGTCCCGGGACAGAAAATTTTCAAGAGACCCAGTACTTC. This sequence encodes CASSPGTENFQETQYF.

The chain employs TRBV27 and TRBJ2-2, with D tentatively TRBD1 (5 bases). Trimming took off 2 bases at V and 8 bases at J, with 18 bases between the two ends. Germline V gives CDR1 MNHEY, CDR2 SMNVEV (reference sequence). The CDR3 spans 16 residues. The CDR3 loop is CASSLGPGPLRGELFF. In nucleotides, the CDR3 is TGTGCCAGCAGTTTAGGGCCAGGGCCGCTTCGTGGGGAGCTGTTTTTT.

The V call is TRBV28, the J call TRBJ2-7, with D perhaps TRBD1 (5 bases). The V gene's germline CDR1 is MDHEN and CDR2 SYDVKM. The CDR3 is 14 amino acids. V lost 5 bases, J lost 8 bases, and 19 bases lay in between. As DNA, the CDR3 is TGTGCCAGCAGTCCAGGGTCCTCCCTCCTGAAGCAGTACTTC. Encoded protein: CASSPGSSLLKQYF.

This chain joins TRBV15 and TRBJ2-7; D is possibly TRBD1 (5 bases). The CDR3 length is 17 residues. Germline V lookup: CDR1 LNHNV, CDR2 YYDKDF (reference sequence). Trimming cost V 0 bases and J 4 bases, with 19 bases left between them. The CDR3 here is CATSRDQVGRDVYEQYF. The CDR3, as DNA: TGTGCCACCAGCAGAGATCAGGTCGGCAGGGATGTGTACGAGCAGTACTTC.

This chain's CDR3 is CSVVTGSYEQYF. The DNA for the CDR3 is TGCAGCGTTGTAACGGGATCCTACGAGCAGTACTTC. The rearrangement links TRBV29-1 to TRBJ2-7, with D possibly matching TRBD2 (5 bases). The V gene's germline CDR1 is SQVTM and CDR2 ANQGSEA. V shed 4 bases and J shed 1 base, with 8 bases lying between them. The CDR3 length is 12 residues.

The chain uses TRBV6-1 and TRBJ2-7; D unresolved. Between the trimmed V and J ends, which lost 3 bases and 3 bases, there was a span of 9 bases. The CDR3 contains 13 residues. From germline, CDR1 is MNHNS and CDR2 SASEGT. Here the CDR3 reads CASSDRINYEQYF. The CDR3 bases are TGTGCCAGCAGTGACAGAATTAACTACGAGCAGTACTTC.

The genes are TRBV30 and TRBJ1-3, with D possibly matching TRBD1 (5 bases). The CDR3 extends over 14 amino acids. The germline CDR1 and CDR2 sequences are GTSNPN and SVGIG (reference sequence). V lost 4 bases and J 1 base, leaving 11 bases between the germline ends. The chain's CDR3 is CAWKAPGSGNTIYF. The CDR3 DNA is TGTGCCTGGAAGGCCCCAGGGTCTGGAAACACCATATATTTT.

The V call is TRBV7-9, the J call TRBJ2-7; perhaps TRBD2 as D (6 bases). V dropped 2 bases and J dropped 5 bases, with 16 bases sitting between them. This CDR3 spans 15 amino acids. Per germline, CDR1 SEHNR and CDR2 FQNEAQ (reference sequence). Written as DNA, the CDR3 is TGTGCCAGCAGCTTACAGGGACGGAGGGTCCACGAGCAGTACTTC. It codes for CASSLQGRRVHEQYF. Supplemented by reference TRBV7-9 and TRBJ2-7, the full variable domain reads DTGVSQNPRHKITKRGQNVTFRCDPISEHNRLYWYRQTLGQGPEFLTYFQNEAQLEKSRLLSDRFSAERPKGSFSTLEIQRTEQGDSAMYLCASSLQGRRVHEQYFGPGTRLTVT.

This chain connects TRBV7-9 to TRBJ2-7; the match to TRBD1 covers 7 bases. The CDR3 runs to 14 residues. Germline CDR1 and CDR2: SEHNR and FQNEAQ (reference sequence). With V trimmed by 1 base and J by 3 bases, 3 bases remained unmatched. CDR3 region: CASSLEGALYEQYF. CDR3 bases: TGTGCCAGCAGCTTAGAGGGGGCTCTCTACGAGCAGTACTTC.

The CDR3 protein is CAWSVKGEAKNIQYF. In DNA form, the CDR3 reads TGTGCCTGGAGTGTAAAAGGGGAAGCCAAAAACATTCAGTACTTC. This sequence joins TRBV30 and TRBJ2-4; TRBD1 might be the D (5 bases). Between the trimmed V and J ends, which lost 0 bases and 0 bases, there was a span of 9 bases. CDR1 is GTSNPN, CDR2 SVGIG, per germline (reference sequence). The CDR3 runs to 15 residues.

The chain joins TRBV7-2 to TRBJ2-3; 7 bases match TRBD1. The CDR3 runs to 15 residues. Per germline, CDR1 SGHTA and CDR2 FQGNSA. J lost 2 bases, V lost 1 base, and 3 bases had no gene match. CDR3 protein: CASSLVGQATDTQYF. The CDR3 coding sequence is TGTGCCAGCAGCTTAGTTGGACAGGCCACAGATACGCAGTATTTT.

The rearrangement links TRBV27 to TRBJ2-1; 16 bases map to TRBD2. CDR3 size: 17 residues. Germline assignment: CDR1 MNHEY and CDR2 SMNVEV (reference sequence). V lost 4 bases and J lost 9; bases outside the gene matches: 9. CDR3 protein: CASSSPGTSGRVGEQFF. The CDR3 nucleotides are TGTGCCAGCAGTTCGCCCGGGACTAGCGGGAGGGTTGGTGAGCAGTTCTTC.

This chain uses TRBV29-1 with TRBJ2-1, with 11 bases that match TRBD2. Germline assignment: CDR1 SQVTM and CDR2 ANQGSEA. With 7 bases clipped from V and 7 bases from J, the junction kept 12 bases outside the gene matches. The CDR3 covers 15 residues. The CDR3 is CSGGPGLAGSNEQFF. The CDR3 DNA follows: TGCAGCGGTGGGCCCGGACTAGCGGGTTCAAATGAGCAGTTCTTC.

The rearrangement uses TRBV30 and TRBJ2-5, with D possibly being TRBD1 (6 bases). The closer fit of TRBJ2-7 to the DNA end suggests the J call may be wrong. The V gene's germline CDR1 is GTSNPN and CDR2 SVGIG (reference sequence). CDR3 length: 14 amino acids. The CDR3 is CAWSKDKGAYEQYF. The CDR3 DNA is TGTGCCTGGAGTAAGGACAAGGGGGCCTACGAGCAGTACTTC.

The J gene is TRBJ2-7, the V gene TRBV30, with 10 bases that match TRBD2. V lost 1 base to trimming and J lost 1 base; unmatched junction nucleotides: 7. CDR1 is GTSNPN and CDR2 is SVGIG in the germline V gene (reference sequence). The CDR3 is made up of 16 amino acids. CDR3 residues: CAWSDGRTSGSYEQYF. CDR3 in DNA: TGTGCCTGGAGTGACGGAAGGACTAGCGGATCCTACGAGCAGTACTTC.